These 25 T cell receptor beta chains originate from one sample sequenced in a study of blood T cells in healthy people across ages. A sample-barcoded 5' primer and a J-beta primer mix were used in a second PCR of roughly 7 to 11 cycles. TCRdb recomputed calls from the 5' RACE reads with MiXCR, one row per CDR3 protein. The data hold some 1.5 million distinct CDR3 sequences, with approximately 30% observed a single time. Specimen: blood. These receptors all stem from a woman in her 30s in good health.

The CDR3 DNA reads TGCGCCAGCAGCTACGGGACTAGACCCGATGGGTCCTACAATGAGCAGTTCTTC. Residues: CASSYGTRPDGSYNEQFF. The V and J genes are TRBV5-1 and TRBJ2-1; 8 bases agree with TRBD2. The junction had 12 bases not matched to a gene; V was cut back by 3 bases and J by 1 base. Germline lookup yields CDR1 SGHRS and CDR2 YFSETQ. CDR3 length equals 18 residues.

For this clonotype: One end of the junction varies from germline; a read error may be responsible. The chain joins TRBV5-1 to TRBJ1-4, with TRBD1 as a possible D gene (6 bases). Looked up from germline, CDR1 is SGHRS and CDR2 is YFSETQ. The CDR3 loop spans 15 amino acids. The CDR3 region is CASSLSGQTNEKRFF. CDR3 coding DNA: TGCGCCAGCAGCCTCTCCGGACAGACAAATGAAAAACGGTTTTTT.

This clonotype was picked up a small number of times. The J gene is TRBJ2-7, the V gene TRBV18; the D gene is possibly TRBD2 (6 bases). Germline V gene data show CDR1 as KGHSH and CDR2 as LQKENI. This CDR3 has 13 residues. Trimming left V 0 bases short and J 7 bases short, with 10 bases between. The CDR3 is CASSPPYAGEQYF. CDR3 coding DNA: TGTGCCAGCTCACCACCGTACGCGGGAGAGCAGTACTTC.

V and J are TRBV4-1 and TRBJ2-7; D uncertain. The ends were cut back, 0 bases at V and 2 bases at J, with 11 bases in the middle. The CDR3 length is 15 residues. The germline CDR1 and CDR2 sequences are MGHRA and YSYEKL. The CDR3 bases are TGCGCCAGCAGCCAAGATGGCCCAGGACCCTACGAGCAGTACTTC. This gives the protein CASSQDGPGPYEQYF.

This clonotype was counted between two and nine times. The V gene is TRBV7-9, the J gene TRBJ2-1; maybe TRBD2 (6 bases). The CDR3 is 12 amino acids. Trimming removed 6 bases at V and 8 bases at J, with 11 bases between. Germline CDR1 SEHNR, CDR2 FQNEAQ (reference sequence). CDR3 in amino acids: CASSSGRDEQFF. The CDR3 nucleotides are TGTGCCAGCAGTAGCGGACGGGATGAGCAGTTCTTC.

The rearrangement uses TRBV12-5 and TRBJ2-1; D call uncertain. Germline V gene sequence: CDR1 LGHNT, CDR2 FRNRAP. V lost 0 bases, J lost 8 bases, and 5 bases lay in between. This CDR3 is 12 amino acids long. The CDR3 loop reads CASGLVADEQFF. CDR3 in DNA: TGTGCTAGTGGTTTGGTCGCGGATGAGCAGTTCTTC.

The CDR3 coding sequence is TGTGCCAGCAGCCGGTCGAGGGGGGAAGAGACCCAGTACTTC. This sequence encodes CASSRSRGEETQYF. V is TRBV7-2 and J is TRBJ2-5, with D tentatively TRBD1 or TRBD2 (6 bases each). The CDR3 consists of 14 residues. The V end lost 5 bases, the J end lost 3 bases, and 13 bases lay between the germline ends. Looked up from germline, CDR1 is SGHTA and CDR2 is FQGNSA.

The CDR3 DNA follows: TGTGCCAGCAGCGCCCGACTTACCGGGGGAGAGACCCAGTACTTC. This sequence encodes CASSARLTGGETQYF. This chain links TRBV9 with TRBJ2-5, with D tentatively TRBD2 (6 bases). Germline V gives CDR1 SGDLS, CDR2 YYNGEE. The V gene lost 3 bases and the J gene lost 4 bases, with 16 bases spanning the gap. The CDR3 length is 15 residues. Filled out from reference TRBV9 and TRBJ2-5, the complete variable domain reads DSGVTQTPKHLITATGQRVTLRCSPRSGDLSVYWYQQSLDQGLQFLIQYYNGEERAKGNILERFSAQQFPDLHSELNLSSLELGDSALYFCASSARLTGGETQYFGPGTRLLVL.

The genes are TRBV5-1 and TRBJ2-3; D perhaps matches TRBD2 (6 bases). The CDR3 extends over 16 amino acids. The V gene's germline CDR1 is SGHRS and CDR2 YFSETQ. The V and J ends lost 4 bases and 4 bases respectively, with 19 bases between them. CDR3 in DNA: TGCGCCAGCAGCCCCCTAAACCAGGGAGGCCCAGATACGCAGTATTTT. Its translation: CASSPLNQGGPDTQYF.

This clonotype was counted ten times or more. The chain has TRBV7-9 and TRBJ2-5; 12 bases match TRBD2. Unmatched junction bases numbered 8, after V lost 5 bases and J lost 7 bases. The CDR3 covers 15 residues. The V gene's germline CDR1 is SEHNR and CDR2 FQNEAQ (reference sequence). CDR3 coding DNA: TGTGCCAGCAGCCGGACTAGCGGGGACCCGGGGACCCAGTACTTC. It yields the protein CASSRTSGDPGTQYF.

The rearrangement uses TRBV7-2 and TRBJ1-2; D remains unclear. The CDR3 sequence is 14 residues long. Trimming removed 1 base from V and 6 bases from J, with 12 bases in between. The germline CDR1 and CDR2 sequences are SGHTA and FQGNSA. CDR3 protein: CASSLGQRSNGYTF. CDR3 sequence (DNA): TGTGCCAGCAGCTTAGGCCAGAGGAGTAATGGCTACACCTTC. Full variable domain (missing parts from reference TRBV7-2 and TRBJ1-2): GAGVSQSPSNKVTEKGKDVELRCDPISGHTALYWYRQSLGQGLEFLIYFQGNSAPDKSGLPSDRFSAERTGGSVSTLTIQRTQQEDSAVYLCASSLGQRSNGYTFGSGTRLTVV.

The chain links TRBV7-8 to TRBJ2-3; D unclear. The CDR3 length is 18 residues. Trimming stripped 1 base from V and 3 bases from J, with 20 bases between. The V gene's germline CDR1 is SGHVS and CDR2 FQNEAQ. This CDR3 is CASSLDPIGAALTDTQYF. The CDR3 DNA reads TGTGCCAGCAGCTTAGACCCAATCGGTGCTGCTTTGACAGATACGCAGTATTTT.

In this sample, this clonotype turned up many times. This chain links TRBV20-1 with TRBJ2-5; 12 bases are shared with TRBD2. Per germline, CDR1 DFQATT and CDR2 SNEGSKA (reference sequence). The CDR3 loop spans 14 amino acids. The J segment lost 4 bases and the V segment lost 5 bases, leaving 5 bases of the junction unmatched. The CDR3 region is CSAHPGLAGETQYF. CDR3 DNA sequence: TGCAGTGCTCACCCGGGACTAGCGGGAGAGACCCAGTACTTC.

In its sample, this clonotype was seen a few times. CDR3 nucleotides: TGTGCCAGCAGCCTGGGGACAGGGGAGGACTATGGCTACACCTTC. It is translated as CASSLGTGEDYGYTF. The chain joins TRBV13 to TRBJ1-2; 10 bases are a match to TRBD1. Losses at the gene ends were 5 bases for V and 3 bases for J; bases not matched to a gene: 6. The CDR3 sequence is 15 residues long. CDR1 is PRHDT and CDR2 is FYEKMQ in the germline V gene (reference sequence).

On this clonotype: A much larger clone lies one base from this, so it may be a read error. The chain has TRBV18 and TRBJ2-7, with a weak D call TRBD1 (5 bases). Trimming removed 2 bases from V and 7 bases from J, with 15 bases in between. Germline V gene sequence: CDR1 KGHSH, CDR2 LQKENI. This CDR3 is 14 amino acids long. The CDR3 loop reads CASSPRPTDDEQYF. The CDR3 coding sequence is TGTGCCAGCTCACCAAGGCCGACAGACGATGAGCAGTACTTC.

V is TRBV12-3 or TRBV12-4 and J is TRBJ1-1; the D gene is possibly TRBD1 (5 bases). Trimming took 3 bases from V and 4 from J, leaving 18 bases between them. The CDR3 covers 16 residues. Written as DNA, the CDR3 is TGTGCCAGCAGTTTTACACCAGGGAACGAGGGCACTGAAGCTTTCTTT. Translating it yields CASSFTPGNEGTEAFF.

The chain combines TRBV7-2 with TRBJ2-1; 9 bases map to TRBD1. This CDR3 region has 15 residues. The ends lost 6 bases at V and 10 bases at J; junction bases unmatched: 13. The germline V gene has CDR1 SGHTA and CDR2 FQGNSA. The chain's CDR3 is CASRAPGTGSSEQFF. In nucleotides, the CDR3 is TGTGCCAGCAGGGCCCCCGGGACAGGGTCCTCCGAGCAGTTCTTC. The full variable domain, in which reference TRBV7-2 and TRBJ2-1 provide the parts outside the CDR3, is GAGVSQSPSNKVTEKGKDVELRCDPISGHTALYWYRQSLGQGLEFLIYFQGNSAPDKSGLPSDRFSAERTGGSVSTLTIQRTQQEDSAVYLCASRAPGTGSSEQFFGPGTRLTVL.

Comment on this clonotype: A read error is possible here, since a much larger clone lies one base away. V usage is TRBV7-9 and J usage is TRBJ2-7; D gene ambiguous. The germline V gene has CDR1 SEHNR and CDR2 FQNEAQ (reference sequence). Deletions cut 2 bases from V and 2 bases from J, with 10 bases between. CDR3 length equals 14 residues. Here the CDR3 reads CASSLTVSTYEQYF. DNA for the CDR3: TGTGCCAGCAGCTTAACGGTTAGCACCTACGAGCAGTACTTC.

This clonotype has only a few counts. The chain has TRBV9 and TRBJ2-3, with D hard to call. V lost 4 bases to trimming and J lost 2 bases, with 14 bases between them. The CDR3 is 15 amino acids. The germline V gene has CDR1 SGDLS and CDR2 YYNGEE. CDR3 protein: CASSPDARNTDTQYF. In DNA, the CDR3 is TGTGCCAGCAGCCCAGACGCGCGGAACACAGATACGCAGTATTTT.

About this clonotype: Sequence at one end of the junction differs from germline and may be a read error. The genes are TRBV7-6 and TRBJ2-1, with TRBD1 matching 8 bases. CDR3 length: 13 residues. Germline-derived CDR1 and CDR2 are SGHVS and FNYEAQ. This CDR3 is CANSSDRDGEQFF. CDR3 DNA: TGTGCCAACAGCTCGGACAGGGATGGTGAGCAGTTCTTC.

The gene calls are TRBV19 and TRBJ1-6; D is perhaps TRBD1 (5 bases). Germline lookup yields CDR1 LNHDA and CDR2 SQIVND (reference sequence). This CDR3 spans 14 amino acids. V lost 9 bases and J 9 bases, leaving 18 bases between the germline ends. CDR3 sequence (DNA): TGTGCCAGACCGGGGGAAGGGGCTGGTTCACCCCTCCACTTT. Its translation: CARPGEGAGSPLHF.

V usage is TRBV25-1 and J usage is TRBJ2-6; D may match TRBD1 or TRBD2 (5 bases each). Germline CDR1 is MGHDK and CDR2 is SYGVNS. This CDR3 has 18 residues. Trimming took off 2 bases at V and 4 bases at J, with 18 bases between the two ends. CDR3 sequence reads: CASSEEGTGPSGANVLTF. The CDR3 DNA reads TGTGCCAGCAGTGAAGAGGGTACGGGACCCTCCGGGGCCAACGTCCTGACTTTC.

This rearrangement joins TRBV29-1 to TRBJ2-5, with 12 nucleotides matching TRBD1. The CDR3 totals 14 residues. Germline V lookup: CDR1 SQVTM, CDR2 ANQGSEA. V was clipped by 6 bases and J by 5 bases; unmatched bases: 7. CDR3 sequence reads: CSVGGQGALETQYF. CDR3 sequence (DNA): TGCAGCGTGGGGGGACAGGGGGCTCTCGAGACCCAGTACTTC. Together with reference TRBV29-1 and TRBJ2-5, the CDR3 gives the full variable domain: SAVISQKPSRDICQRGTSLTIQCQVDSQVTMMFWYRQQPGQSLTLIATANQGSEATYESGFVIDKFPISRPNLTFSTLTVSNMSPEDSSIYLCSVGGQGALETQYFGPGTRLLVL.

The sample holds a few counts of this clonotype. The rearrangement links TRBV12-3 or TRBV12-4 to TRBJ2-1; TRBD1 might be the D (5 bases). The CDR3 is 14 residues long. Trimming cost V 6 bases and J 9 bases, with 18 bases left between them. The chain's CDR3 is CASRGRVPLSEQFF. The DNA for the CDR3 is TGTGCCAGCAGGGGCAGGGTCCCTCTCAGTGAGCAGTTCTTC.

A few counts support this clonotype. The chain is built from TRBV4-1 and TRBJ2-2; D ambiguous. The CDR3 is made up of 14 amino acids. Trimming took off 1 base at V and 6 bases at J, with 9 bases between the two ends. Germline V lookup: CDR1 MGHRA, CDR2 YSYEKL. Here the CDR3 DNA reads TGCGCCAGCAGCCAAGTACGTGGGGCCGGGGAGCTGTTTTTT. It specifies CASSQVRGAGELFF.